This T cell receptor (beta chain) emerged from a study of tumor and adjacent non-tumor tissue in lung cancer. This sample's RNA came from whole unsorted tissue. Between August and November 2014, newly diagnosed, chemotherapy-naive lung cancer patients underwent thoracic surgery in China. TCRbeta libraries were built with three rounds of nested PCR, modified from ARM-PCR. Each CDR3 protein gets one entry after TCRdb re-called the multiplex PCR reads with MiXCR. The data hold under 150,000 distinct CDR3 sequences, with around 60% observed a single time. This clonotype was observed once. What it binds is unknown. Compared with germline, one end of the junction differs, possibly owing to a read error. Study-wide points: Compared with tumor, normal lung showed significantly lower TCR diversity.

The source of this sequence is a man between 60 and 75 years old with small cell lung cancer. The material sequenced was lung tumor tissue.

The CDR3: CASSPTTWGPLNYDYTF. The CDR3 coding sequence is TGCGCCAGCAGCCCAACCACCTGGGGTCCCCTAAACTATGACTACACCTTC. The chain uses TRBV4-1 and TRBJ1-2; D unclear. From germline, CDR1 is MGHRA and CDR2 YSYEKL. The CDR3 has 17 amino acids.